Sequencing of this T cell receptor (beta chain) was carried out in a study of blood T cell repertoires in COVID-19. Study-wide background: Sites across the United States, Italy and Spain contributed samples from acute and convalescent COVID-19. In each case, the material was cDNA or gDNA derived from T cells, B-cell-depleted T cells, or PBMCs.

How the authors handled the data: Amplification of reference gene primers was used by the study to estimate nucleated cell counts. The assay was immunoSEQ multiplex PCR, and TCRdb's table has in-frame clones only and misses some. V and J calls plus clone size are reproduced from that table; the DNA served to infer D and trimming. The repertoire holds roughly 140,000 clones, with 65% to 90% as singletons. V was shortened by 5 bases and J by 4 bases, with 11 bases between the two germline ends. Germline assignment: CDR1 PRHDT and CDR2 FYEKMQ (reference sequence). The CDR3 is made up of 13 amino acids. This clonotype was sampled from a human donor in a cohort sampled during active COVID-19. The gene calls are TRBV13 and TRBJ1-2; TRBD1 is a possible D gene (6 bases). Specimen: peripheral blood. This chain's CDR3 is CASSTRTAYGYTF. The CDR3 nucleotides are TGTGCCAGCAGCACCCGGACAGCCTATGGCTACACCTTC.